One sample yielded the 20 T cell receptor beta chains listed below, sequenced in a study of T cells in localized non-small cell lung cancer. The table came from immunoSEQ multiplex PCR; TCRdb's copy has only in-frame clones and leaves some out. The repertoire has tens of thousands of clones, approximately 90% of them found once; the top ten carry roughly 2.5%. The material was PBMCs, obtained before any cancer treatment. All receptors derive from a man aged 35 to 69 with stage II lung adenocarcinoma.

The chain combines TRBV19 with TRBJ1-6; TRBD1 is a possible D gene (5 bases). Germline-derived CDR1 and CDR2 are LNHDA and SQIVND (reference sequence). The V end was cut by 7 bases, the J end by 7 bases, with 17 bases between. The CDR3 consists of 15 residues. CDR3 nucleotide sequence: TGTGCCAGTAAGGATTTGGGGACGGGGAATTCACCCCTCCACTTT. Its translation: CASKDLGTGNSPLHF.

The chain carries TRBV30 and TRBJ2-5; D is unresolved. Trimming removed 2 bases from V and 1 base from J, with 8 bases in between. Germline V gene sequence: CDR1 GTSNPN, CDR2 SVGIG (reference sequence). The CDR3 totals 13 residues. CDR3 in DNA: TGTGCCTGGAGTCCGATGGGCCAAGAGACCCAGTACTTC. Residues: CAWSPMGQETQYF.

The genes are TRBV6-5 and TRBJ1-2, with TRBD1 identical over 7 bases. Germline lookup yields CDR1 MNHEY and CDR2 SVGAGI. This CDR3 region has 13 residues. V gave up 0 bases and J gave up 8 bases; unmatched junction bases: 3. The CDR3 DNA is TGTGCCAGCAGTTACTCCCCAGGGGGAGGCTACACCTTC. Translating gives CASSYSPGGGYTF.

The chain links TRBV2 to TRBJ2-6; weak D call: TRBD2 (5 bases). Germline CDR1 and CDR2: SNHLY and FYNNEI. CDR3 size: 15 residues. Between the trimmed V and J ends, which lost 6 bases and 4 bases, there was a span of 13 bases. CDR3 sequence reads: CASSGLLLGANVLTF. In DNA, the CDR3 is TGTGCCAGCAGCGGACTCCTTCTGGGGGCCAACGTCCTGACTTTC.

This clone has a single count. The gene calls are TRBV2 and TRBJ2-2; tentatively, D is TRBD1 (6 bases). V lost 2 bases, J lost 6 bases, and 10 bases lay in between. The CDR3 runs to 14 residues. The germline V gene encodes CDR1 SNHLY and CDR2 FYNNEI. DNA for the CDR3: TGTGCCAGCAGTGAATACAGGGACCCCGGGGAGCTGTTTTTT. It specifies CASSEYRDPGELFF. Variable domain in full (rest from reference TRBV2 and TRBJ2-2): EPEVTQTPSHQVTQMGQEVILRCVPISNHLYFYWYRQILGQKVEFLVSFYNNEISEKSEIFDDQFSVERPDGSNFTLKIRSTKLEDSAMYFCASSEYRDPGELFFGEGSRLTVL.

The chain recombines TRBV7-4 with TRBJ1-1; D is unclear. The CDR3 sequence is 12 residues long. Germline CDR1 SGHVT, CDR2 SQSDAQ. Trimming pared 9 bases from V and 12 bases from J, leaving 20 bases between. The CDR3 nucleotides read TGTGCCAGGAGCCGGGAGAGATTGTGGACTTTCTTT. Translated: CARSRERLWTFF. Using reference TRBV7-4 and TRBJ1-1 for the parts outside the CDR3, the full variable domain is GAGVSQSPRYKVAKRGRDVALRCDSISGHVTLYWYRQTLGQGSEVLTYSQSDAQRDKSGRPSGRFSAERPERSVSTLKIQRTEQGDSAVYLCARSRERLWTFFGQGTRLTVV.

V and J are TRBV7-6 and TRBJ2-1, with D uncertain. Per the germline V gene, CDR1 is SGHVS and CDR2 is FNYEAQ. V lost 0 bases and J 4 bases, leaving 13 bases between the germline ends. The CDR3 runs to 16 residues. Here the CDR3 DNA reads TGTGCCAGCAGCTTAGCGCGTCTTACGGCTTACAATGAGCAGTTCTTC. Protein sequence: CASSLARLTAYNEQFF.

This chain links TRBV6-5 with TRBJ2-1; D not certain. Trimming stripped 6 bases from V and 4 bases from J, with 10 bases between. Germline CDR1 is MNHEY and CDR2 is SVGAGI. The CDR3 extends over 13 amino acids. The CDR3 protein is CASRQTAYNEQFF. Written as DNA, the CDR3 is TGTGCCAGCAGACAAACAGCATACAATGAGCAGTTCTTC.

This clone was seen once. This CDR3 is CASSLDGDGYTF. In DNA, the CDR3 is TGTGCCAGCAGCTTAGACGGCGATGGCTACACCTTC. The chain carries TRBV7-9 and TRBJ1-2; D remains unclear. Germline CDR1 is SEHNR and CDR2 is FQNEAQ (reference sequence). The CDR3 covers 12 residues. Trimming pared 1 base from V and 6 bases from J, leaving 6 bases between.

This chain uses TRBV6-5 with TRBJ1-5; possible D gene TRBD1, 5 bases. V lost 6 bases and J lost 7, with 19 bases in between. The CDR3 length is 15 residues. In germline, CDR1 is MNHEY, CDR2 SVGAGI. CDR3 in amino acids: CASSLGPPGGQPQHF. CDR3 nucleotide sequence: TGTGCCAGCAGCTTGGGACCTCCTGGAGGCCAGCCCCAGCATTTT.

The genes are TRBV4-2 and TRBJ2-4; D may match TRBD1 or TRBD2 (6 bases each). The germline gives CDR1 LGHNA, CDR2 YNFKEQ. The CDR3 loop spans 15 amino acids. Trimming stripped 3 bases from V and 8 bases from J, with 17 bases between. CDR3 residues: CASSQTNREEDIQYF. The DNA of the CDR3 is TGTGCCAGCAGCCAGACTAACAGGGAGGAGGACATTCAGTACTTC.

The chain employs TRBV2 and TRBJ1-1; D is unresolved. Germline CDR1 and CDR2: SNHLY and FYNNEI. This CDR3 is 13 amino acids long. The V gene lost 2 bases and the J gene lost 5 bases, with 9 bases spanning the gap. The CDR3 DNA follows: TGTGCCAGCAGTGAAATGGCTGGGACTGAAGCTTTCTTT. This codes for CASSEMAGTEAFF.

The chain employs TRBV6-4 and TRBJ2-1, with 11 bases identical to TRBD2. Looked up from germline, CDR1 is MRHNA and CDR2 is SNTAGT. The CDR3 has 15 amino acids. V lost 3 bases, J lost 4 bases, and 2 bases stayed unmatched. The CDR3 DNA is TGTGCCAGCAGTGAACTAGCGGGGGAGTACAATGAGCAGTTCTTC. Translation: CASSELAGEYNEQFF.

This sequence joins TRBV6-5 and TRBJ2-2; 8 bases are shared with TRBD1. This CDR3 region has 15 residues. The trim removed 5 bases at V and 4 bases at J, leaving 6 bases unmatched. CDR1 and CDR2 (germline): MNHEY, SVGAGI. Written as DNA, the CDR3 is TGTGCCAGCAGTCCCGGGACAGGACCCACCGGGGAGCTGTTTTTT. Translated: CASSPGTGPTGELFF.

Of note for this clone: Other DNA sequences in the same sample also yield this CDR3. This chain uses TRBV5-1 with TRBJ1-1; possibly TRBD1 for D (6 bases). Germline CDR1 is SGHRS and CDR2 is YFSETQ. V lost 0 bases, J lost 6 bases, and 12 bases lay in between. This CDR3 is 14 amino acids long. The CDR3 sequence is CASSLGGGEAEAFF. CDR3 sequence (DNA): TGCGCCAGCAGCTTGGGAGGGGGAGAGGCTGAAGCTTTCTTT. The full variable domain, completed using reference TRBV5-1 and TRBJ1-1, is KAGVTQTPRYLIKTRGQQVTLSCSPISGHRSVSWYQQTPGQGLQFLFEYFSETQRNKGNFPGRFSGRQFSNSRSEMNVSTLELGDSALYLCASSLGGGEAEAFFGQGTRLTVV.

V is TRBV9 and J is TRBJ2-3; 7 nucleotides align to TRBD2. This CDR3 has 15 amino acids. The germline gives CDR1 SGDLS, CDR2 YYNGEE. J gave up 3 bases and V 2 bases, and 6 bases lay outside the gene matches. The CDR3 spells CASSVSGGGTDTQYF. The CDR3 bases are TGTGCCAGCAGCGTCTCGGGGGGTGGTACAGATACGCAGTATTTT.

The table lists this clone with a count of one. The genes are TRBV7-8 and TRBJ2-7, with 7 bases fitting TRBD1. This CDR3 has 13 residues. CDR1 is SGHVS and CDR2 is FQNEAQ in the germline V gene. J was trimmed by 1 base and V by 5 bases; bases with no gene match: 2. The CDR3 protein is CASSPGQSYEQYV. The DNA for the CDR3 is TGTGCCAGCAGCCCGGGACAGTCCTACGAGCAGTACGTC.

The V and J genes are TRBV7-3 and TRBJ2-2; D uncertain. There are 15 residues in the CDR3. Trimming left V 5 bases short and J 2 bases short, with 12 bases between. Germline V gives CDR1 SGHTA, CDR2 FQGTGA. CDR3 sequence (DNA): TGTGCCAGCAGCCCCGGACCCCTAAACACCGGGGAGCTGTTTTTT. The encoded protein is CASSPGPLNTGELFF.

The chain couples TRBV10-3 to TRBJ2-1; 8 bases map to TRBD2. The length of the CDR3 is 13 residues. Germline CDR1 and CDR2: ENHRY and SYGVKD. Germline trimming cut 6 bases from V and 11 bases from J; bases unmatched to any gene: 9. The DNA for the CDR3 is TGTGCCATCAGGGTAGCGGGGCTCGACAAGCAGTTCTTC. It encodes CAIRVAGLDKQFF.

This chain joins TRBV29-1 and TRBJ2-1; TRBD1 is a possible D gene (6 bases). Germline lookup yields CDR1 SQVTM and CDR2 ANQGSEA. This CDR3 region has 12 residues. The V gene lost 0 bases and the J gene lost 8 bases, with 8 bases spanning the gap. This CDR3 is CSVEDPGDEQFF. CDR3 sequence (DNA): TGCAGCGTTGAAGATCCAGGGGATGAGCAGTTCTTC.